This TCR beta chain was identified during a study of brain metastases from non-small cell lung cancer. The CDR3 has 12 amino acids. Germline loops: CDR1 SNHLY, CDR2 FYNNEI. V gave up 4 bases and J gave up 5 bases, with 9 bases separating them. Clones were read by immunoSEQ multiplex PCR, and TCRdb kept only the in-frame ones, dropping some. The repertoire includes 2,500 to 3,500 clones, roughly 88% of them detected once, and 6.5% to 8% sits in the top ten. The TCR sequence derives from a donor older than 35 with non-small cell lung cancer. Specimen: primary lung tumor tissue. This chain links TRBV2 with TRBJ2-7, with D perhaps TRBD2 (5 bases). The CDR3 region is CASSVDFNEQYF. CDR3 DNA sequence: TGTGCCAGCAGTGTGGACTTCAACGAGCAGTACTTC.